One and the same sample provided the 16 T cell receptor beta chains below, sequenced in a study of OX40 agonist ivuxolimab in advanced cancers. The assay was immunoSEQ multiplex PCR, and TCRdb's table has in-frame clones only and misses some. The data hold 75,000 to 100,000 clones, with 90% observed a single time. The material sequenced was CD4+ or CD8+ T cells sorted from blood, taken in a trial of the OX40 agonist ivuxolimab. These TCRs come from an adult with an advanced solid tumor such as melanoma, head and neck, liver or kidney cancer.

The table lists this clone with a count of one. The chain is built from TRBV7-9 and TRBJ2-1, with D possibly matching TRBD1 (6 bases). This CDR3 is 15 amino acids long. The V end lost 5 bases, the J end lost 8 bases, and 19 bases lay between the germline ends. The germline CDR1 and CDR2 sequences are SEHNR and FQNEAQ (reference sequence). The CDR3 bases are TGTGCCAGCAGCCAGACGGGACACAGTCTCGATGAGCAGTTCTTC. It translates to CASSQTGHSLDEQFF.

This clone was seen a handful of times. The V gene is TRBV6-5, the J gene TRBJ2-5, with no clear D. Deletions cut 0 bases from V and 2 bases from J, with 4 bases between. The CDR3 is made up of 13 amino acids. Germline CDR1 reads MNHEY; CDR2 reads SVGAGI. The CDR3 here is CASSYSGQETQYF. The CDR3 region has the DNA TGTGCCAGCAGTTACTCGGGGCAAGAGACCCAGTACTTC.

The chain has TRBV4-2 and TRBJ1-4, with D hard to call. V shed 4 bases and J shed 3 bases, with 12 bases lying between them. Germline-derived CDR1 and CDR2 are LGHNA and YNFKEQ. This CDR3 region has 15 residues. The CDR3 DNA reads TGTGCCAGCAGCCCCTTGAAGGACCCTAATGAAAAACTGTTTTTT. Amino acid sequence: CASSPLKDPNEKLFF.

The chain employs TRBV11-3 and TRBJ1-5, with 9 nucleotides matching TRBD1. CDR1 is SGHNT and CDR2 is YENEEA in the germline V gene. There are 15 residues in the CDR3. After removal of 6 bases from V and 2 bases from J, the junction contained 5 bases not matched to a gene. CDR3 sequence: CASSSGTGRNQPQHF. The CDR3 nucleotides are TGTGCCAGCAGTTCCGGGACAGGGCGCAATCAGCCCCAGCATTTT. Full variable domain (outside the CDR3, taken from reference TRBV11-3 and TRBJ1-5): EAGVVQSPRYKIIEKKQPVAFWCNPISGHNTLYWYLQNLGQGPELLIRYENEEAVDDSQLPKDRFSAERLKGVDSTLKIQPAELGDSAVYLCASSSGTGRNQPQHFGDGTRLSIL.

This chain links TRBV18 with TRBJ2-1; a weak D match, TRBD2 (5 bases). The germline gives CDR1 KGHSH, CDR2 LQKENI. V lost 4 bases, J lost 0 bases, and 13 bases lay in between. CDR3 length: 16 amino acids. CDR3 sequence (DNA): TGTGCCAGCTCACAGAGCCGAGGGAACTCCTACAATGAGCAGTTCTTC. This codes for CASSQSRGNSYNEQFF.

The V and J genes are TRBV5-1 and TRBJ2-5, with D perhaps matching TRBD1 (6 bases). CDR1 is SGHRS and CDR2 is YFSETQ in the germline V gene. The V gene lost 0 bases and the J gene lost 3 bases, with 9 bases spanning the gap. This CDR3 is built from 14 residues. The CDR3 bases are TGCGCCAGCAGCTTGGATCCAGGGGAAGAGACCCAGTACTTC. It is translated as CASSLDPGEETQYF.

The CDR3 loop is CASSSRDRGLDEQFF. CDR3 in DNA: TGCGCCAGCAGCTCCCGGGACAGGGGGCTTGATGAGCAGTTCTTC. The chain combines TRBV5-1 with TRBJ2-1, with 12 bases fitting TRBD1. The V segment lost 3 bases and the J segment 8 bases; nucleotides outside the gene matches: 6. From germline, CDR1 is SGHRS and CDR2 YFSETQ. CDR3 size: 15 residues.

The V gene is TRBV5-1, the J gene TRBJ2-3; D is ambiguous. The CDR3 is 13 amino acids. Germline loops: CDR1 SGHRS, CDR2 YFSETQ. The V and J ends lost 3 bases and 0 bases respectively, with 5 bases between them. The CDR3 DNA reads TGCGCCAGCAGCTACCAGAGCACAGATACGCAGTATTTT. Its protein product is CASSYQSTDTQYF. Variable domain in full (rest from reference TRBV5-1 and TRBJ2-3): KAGVTQTPRYLIKTRGQQVTLSCSPISGHRSVSWYQQTPGQGLQFLFEYFSETQRNKGNFPGRFSGRQFSNSRSEMNVSTLELGDSALYLCASSYQSTDTQYFGPGTRLTVL.

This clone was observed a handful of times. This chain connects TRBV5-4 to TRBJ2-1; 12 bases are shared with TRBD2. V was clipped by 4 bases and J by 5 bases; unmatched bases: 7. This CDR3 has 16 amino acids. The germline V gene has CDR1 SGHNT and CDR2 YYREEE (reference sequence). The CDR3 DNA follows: TGTGCCAGCAGCCAAAAGGGACTAGCGGGCGACAATGAGCAGTTCTTC. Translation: CASSQKGLAGDNEQFF.

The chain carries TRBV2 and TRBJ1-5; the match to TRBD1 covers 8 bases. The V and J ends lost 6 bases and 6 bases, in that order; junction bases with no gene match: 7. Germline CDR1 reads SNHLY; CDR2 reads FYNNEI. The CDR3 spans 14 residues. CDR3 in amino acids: CASSGRTGFQPQHF. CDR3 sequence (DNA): TGTGCCAGCAGCGGGAGGACAGGGTTTCAGCCCCAGCATTTT.

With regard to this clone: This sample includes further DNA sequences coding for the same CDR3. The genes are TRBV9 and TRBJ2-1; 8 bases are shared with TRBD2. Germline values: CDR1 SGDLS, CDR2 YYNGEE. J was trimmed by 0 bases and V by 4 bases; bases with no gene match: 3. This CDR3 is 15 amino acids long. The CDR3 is CASSPTSGSYNEQFF. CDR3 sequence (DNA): TGTGCCAGCAGCCCCACTAGCGGCTCCTACAATGAGCAGTTCTTC.

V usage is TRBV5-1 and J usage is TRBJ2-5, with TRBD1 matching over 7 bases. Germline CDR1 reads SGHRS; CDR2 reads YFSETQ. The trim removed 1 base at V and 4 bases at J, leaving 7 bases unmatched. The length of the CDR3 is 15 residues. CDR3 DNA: TGCGCCAGCAGCTTGTTTGGGGACAGCGGAGAGACCCAGTACTTC. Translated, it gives CASSLFGDSGETQYF.

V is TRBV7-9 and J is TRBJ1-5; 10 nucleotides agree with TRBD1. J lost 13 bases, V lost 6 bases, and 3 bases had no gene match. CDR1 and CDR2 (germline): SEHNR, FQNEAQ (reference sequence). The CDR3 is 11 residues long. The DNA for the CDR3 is TGTGCCAGCAGTGGGGGACAGGGGCAGCATTTT. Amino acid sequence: CASSGGQGQHF.

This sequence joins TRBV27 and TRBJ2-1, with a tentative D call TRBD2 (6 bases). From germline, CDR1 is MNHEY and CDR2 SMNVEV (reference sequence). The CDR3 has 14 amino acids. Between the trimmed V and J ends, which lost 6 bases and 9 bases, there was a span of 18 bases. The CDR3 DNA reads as TGTGCCAGCAGCATCGTAGGGCACGGGGGTGAGCAGTTCTTC. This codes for CASSIVGHGGEQFF.

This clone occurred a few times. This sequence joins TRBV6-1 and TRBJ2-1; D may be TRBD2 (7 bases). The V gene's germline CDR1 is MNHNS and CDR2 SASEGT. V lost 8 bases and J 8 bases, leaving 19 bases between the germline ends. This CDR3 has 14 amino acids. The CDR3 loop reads CASSKGGSAHEQFF. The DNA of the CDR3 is TGTGCCAGCTCCAAGGGGGGGAGTGCCCATGAGCAGTTCTTC.

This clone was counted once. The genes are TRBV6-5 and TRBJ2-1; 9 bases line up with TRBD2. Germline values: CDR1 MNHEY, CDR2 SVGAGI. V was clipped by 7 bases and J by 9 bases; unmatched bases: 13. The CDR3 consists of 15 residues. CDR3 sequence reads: CASTPPGVAGVEQFF. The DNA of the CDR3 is TGTGCCAGCACCCCCCCGGGCGTAGCGGGGGTTGAGCAGTTCTTC.